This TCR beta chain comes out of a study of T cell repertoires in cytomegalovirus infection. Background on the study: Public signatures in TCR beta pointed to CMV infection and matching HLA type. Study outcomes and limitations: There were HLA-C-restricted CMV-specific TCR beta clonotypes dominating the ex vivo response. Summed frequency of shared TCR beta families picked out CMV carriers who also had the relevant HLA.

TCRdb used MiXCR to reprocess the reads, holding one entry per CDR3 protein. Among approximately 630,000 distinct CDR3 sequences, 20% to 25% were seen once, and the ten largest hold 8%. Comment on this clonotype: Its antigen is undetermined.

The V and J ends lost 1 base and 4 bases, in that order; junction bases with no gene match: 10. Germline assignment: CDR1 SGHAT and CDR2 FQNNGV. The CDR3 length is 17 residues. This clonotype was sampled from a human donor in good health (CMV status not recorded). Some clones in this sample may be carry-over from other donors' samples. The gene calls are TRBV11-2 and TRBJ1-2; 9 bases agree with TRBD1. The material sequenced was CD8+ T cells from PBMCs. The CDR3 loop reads CASSLANLDRGGYGYTF. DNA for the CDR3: TGTGCCAGCAGCTTAGCAAATCTGGACAGGGGAGGCTATGGCTACACCTTC.